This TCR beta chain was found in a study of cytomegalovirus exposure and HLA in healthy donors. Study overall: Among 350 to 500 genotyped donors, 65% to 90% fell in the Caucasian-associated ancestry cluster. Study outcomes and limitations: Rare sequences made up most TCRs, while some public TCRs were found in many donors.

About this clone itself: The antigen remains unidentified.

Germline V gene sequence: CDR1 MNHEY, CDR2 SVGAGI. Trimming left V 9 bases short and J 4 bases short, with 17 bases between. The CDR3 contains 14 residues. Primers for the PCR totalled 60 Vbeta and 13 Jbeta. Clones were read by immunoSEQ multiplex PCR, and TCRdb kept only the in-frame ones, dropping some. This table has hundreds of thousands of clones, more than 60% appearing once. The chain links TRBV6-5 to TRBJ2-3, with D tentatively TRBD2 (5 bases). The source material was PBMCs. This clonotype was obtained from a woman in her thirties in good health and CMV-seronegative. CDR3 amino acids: CASSFGQEADTQYF. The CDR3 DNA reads TGTGCCAGTTCATTCGGCCAGGAGGCAGATACGCAGTATTTT.